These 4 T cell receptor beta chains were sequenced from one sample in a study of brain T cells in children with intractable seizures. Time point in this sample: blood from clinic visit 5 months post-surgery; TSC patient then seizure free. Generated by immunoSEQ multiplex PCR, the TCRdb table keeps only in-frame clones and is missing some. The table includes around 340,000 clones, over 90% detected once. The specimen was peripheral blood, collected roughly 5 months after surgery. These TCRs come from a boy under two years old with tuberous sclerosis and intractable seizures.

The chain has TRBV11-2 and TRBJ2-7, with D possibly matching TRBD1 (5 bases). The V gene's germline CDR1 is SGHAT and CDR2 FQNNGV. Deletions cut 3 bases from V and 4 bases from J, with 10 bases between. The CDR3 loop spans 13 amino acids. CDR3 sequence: CASSLTAVYEQYF. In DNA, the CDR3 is TGTGCCAGCAGCTTGACAGCCGTATACGAGCAGTACTTC.

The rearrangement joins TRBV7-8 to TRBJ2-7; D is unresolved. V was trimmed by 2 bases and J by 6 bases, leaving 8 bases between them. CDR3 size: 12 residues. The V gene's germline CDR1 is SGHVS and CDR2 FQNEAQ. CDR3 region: CASSLKNLEQYF. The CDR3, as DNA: TGTGCCAGCAGCTTAAAGAATCTCGAGCAGTACTTC.

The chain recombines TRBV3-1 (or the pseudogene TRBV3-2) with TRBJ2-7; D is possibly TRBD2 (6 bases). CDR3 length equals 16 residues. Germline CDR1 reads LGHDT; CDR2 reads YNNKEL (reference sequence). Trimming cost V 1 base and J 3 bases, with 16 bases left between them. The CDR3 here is CASSQGGSGFLYEQYF. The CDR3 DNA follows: TGTGCCAGCAGCCAAGGTGGCAGCGGGTTCCTCTACGAGCAGTACTTC.

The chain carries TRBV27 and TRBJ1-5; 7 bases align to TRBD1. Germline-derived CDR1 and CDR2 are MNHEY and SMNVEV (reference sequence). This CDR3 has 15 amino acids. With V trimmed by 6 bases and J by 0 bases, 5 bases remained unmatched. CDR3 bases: TGTGCCAGCAGCCCGGGACAGAGTAGCAATCAGCCCCAGCATTTT. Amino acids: CASSPGQSSNQPQHF.